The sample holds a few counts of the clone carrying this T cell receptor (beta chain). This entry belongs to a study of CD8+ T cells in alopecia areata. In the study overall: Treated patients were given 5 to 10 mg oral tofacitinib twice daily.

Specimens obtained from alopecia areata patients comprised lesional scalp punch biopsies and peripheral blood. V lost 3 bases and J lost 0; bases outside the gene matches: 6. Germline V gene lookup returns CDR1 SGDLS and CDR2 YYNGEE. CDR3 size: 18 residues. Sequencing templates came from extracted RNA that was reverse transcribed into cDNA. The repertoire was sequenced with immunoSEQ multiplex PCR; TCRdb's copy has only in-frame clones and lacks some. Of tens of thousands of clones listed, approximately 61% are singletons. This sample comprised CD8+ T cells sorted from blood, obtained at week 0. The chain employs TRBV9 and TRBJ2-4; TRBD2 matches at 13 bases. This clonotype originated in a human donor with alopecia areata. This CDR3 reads CASSATSGGTIAKNIQYF. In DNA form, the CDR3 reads TGTGCCAGCAGCGCGACTAGCGGGGGGACAATAGCCAAAAACATTCAGTACTTC.